The 9 T cell receptor beta chains listed next were all sequenced from one sample in a study of CD8 T cells in ankylosing spondylitis. TCRdb re-called the 5' RACE reads with MiXCR, one entry per CDR3 protein. Of fewer than 750,000 distinct CDR3 sequences listed, around a fifth were seen once; the top ten hold 15% to 20%. No antigen has been assigned to these receptors. Study-wide results and limits: Among TCR beta sequences, a motif of roughly 8 highly homologous variants appeared characteristic of ankylosing spondylitis blood.

Sequenced material: blood, either unsorted or a sorted T cell fraction (not recorded which). These receptors were collected from a male donor with ankylosing spondylitis.

This clonotype was seen more than once but under ten times. This chain links TRBV29-1 with TRBJ1-1; the match to TRBD1 covers 8 bases. CDR1 and CDR2 (germline): SQVTM, ANQGSEA. The CDR3 extends over 13 amino acids. Germline trimming cut 3 bases from V and 0 bases from J; bases unmatched to any gene: 0. The CDR3 nucleotides are TGCAGCGTTGAGGGACAGGTGAACACTGAAGCTTTCTTT. It encodes CSVEGQVNTEAFF.

This clonotype has at least ten counts. The chain has TRBV4-1 and TRBJ2-5, with 7 bases identical to TRBD2. With V trimmed by 4 bases and J by 1 base, 3 bases remained unmatched. This CDR3 region has 14 residues. From germline, CDR1 is MGHRA and CDR2 YSYEKL. CDR3 nucleotide sequence: TGCGCCAGCAGCCGTTCTAGCGGCCAAGAGACCCAGTACTTC. Its translation is CASSRSSGQETQYF.

This clonotype has only a few counts. The J gene is TRBJ2-1, the V gene TRBV5-1; D could derive from TRBD1 or TRBD2 (5 bases each). The CDR3 length is 16 residues. The germline V gene encodes CDR1 SGHRS and CDR2 YFSETQ. The V gene lost 4 bases and the J gene lost 4 bases, with 18 bases spanning the gap. The CDR3: CASSIPRDQSYNEQFF. The CDR3 DNA sequence: TGCGCCAGCAGCATCCCCCGGGACCAATCTTACAATGAGCAGTTCTTC.

There are many counts of this clonotype. J is TRBJ2-3 and V is TRBV7-3; 7 nucleotides align to TRBD2. Unmatched junction bases numbered 3, after V lost 3 bases and J lost 0 bases. Germline CDR1 SGHTA, CDR2 FQGTGA. The length of the CDR3 is 15 residues. The CDR3 sequence: CASSLGGISTDTQYF. The CDR3 DNA sequence: TGTGCCAGCAGCTTGGGGGGGATAAGCACAGATACGCAGTATTTT.

The chain links TRBV3-1 to TRBJ1-6; 10 bases agree with TRBD1. The CDR3 runs to 15 residues. CDR1 and CDR2 (germline): LGHDT, YNNKEL (reference sequence). Trimming cost V 5 bases and J 10 bases; bases outside gene matches: 8. CDR3 loop: CASSVRQGAGSPLHF. The DNA for the CDR3 is TGTGCCAGCAGCGTTCGACAGGGGGCGGGGTCACCCCTCCACTTT.

The chain is built from TRBV28 and TRBJ2-7; D is undetermined. V was pared by 3 bases and J by 4 bases, with 7 bases between. This CDR3 comprises 12 residues. Germline V gene sequence: CDR1 MDHEN, CDR2 SYDVKM. The CDR3 reads CASSFPDYEQYF. CDR3 coding DNA: TGTGCCAGCAGTTTTCCAGATTACGAGCAGTACTTC.

V and J are TRBV28 and TRBJ1-1, with D uncertain. The germline V gene encodes CDR1 MDHEN and CDR2 SYDVKM. Trimming cost V 5 bases and J 5 bases, with 12 bases left between them. The CDR3 sequence is 13 residues long. This chain's CDR3 is CASSPRMGTEAFF. CDR3 sequence (DNA): TGTGCCAGCAGTCCCCGTATGGGGACTGAAGCTTTCTTT.

The chain is built from TRBV20-1 and TRBJ1-6, with TRBD1 as a possible D gene (6 bases). This CDR3 has 13 residues. V shed 6 bases and J shed 10 bases, with 16 bases lying between them. Germline values: CDR1 DFQATT, CDR2 SNEGSKA (reference sequence). The CDR3 here is CSAGGGAGSPLHF. CDR3 in DNA: TGCAGTGCGGGGGGCGGGGCGGGGTCACCCCTCCACTTT.

The chain has TRBV11-2 and TRBJ2-1; D remains unclear. The CDR3 has 14 residues. CDR1 and CDR2 (germline): SGHAT, FQNNGV. Deletions cut 5 bases from V and 2 bases from J, with 10 bases between. The CDR3 here is CASSAVDPYNEQFF. The CDR3 DNA reads TGTGCCAGCAGCGCGGTTGATCCCTACAATGAGCAGTTCTTC.